This entry describes one T cell receptor beta chain. The ends were cut back, 4 bases at V and 1 base at J, with 14 bases in the middle. CDR1 LGHDT and CDR2 YNNKEL come from the germline V gene (reference sequence). This CDR3 has 16 amino acids. Primers used in a second PCR of roughly 6 to 12 cycles were a sample-barcoded 5' primer and a J-beta primer mix. TCRdb re-analysed the 5' RACE reads in MiXCR, keeping a single row per CDR3 protein. This table has some 1.4 million distinct CDR3 sequences, around 39% appearing once. The data belong to a study of blood T cells in healthy people across ages. This chain connects TRBV3-1 to TRBJ2-1; possible D gene TRBD2, 5 bases. This clonotype originated in a woman aged 18 to 35 in good health. The specimen sequenced was blood. The CDR3 sequence: CASSPHEGASYNEQFF. The CDR3 coding sequence is TGTGCCAGCAGCCCCCATGAGGGAGCTTCCTACAATGAGCAGTTCTTC.